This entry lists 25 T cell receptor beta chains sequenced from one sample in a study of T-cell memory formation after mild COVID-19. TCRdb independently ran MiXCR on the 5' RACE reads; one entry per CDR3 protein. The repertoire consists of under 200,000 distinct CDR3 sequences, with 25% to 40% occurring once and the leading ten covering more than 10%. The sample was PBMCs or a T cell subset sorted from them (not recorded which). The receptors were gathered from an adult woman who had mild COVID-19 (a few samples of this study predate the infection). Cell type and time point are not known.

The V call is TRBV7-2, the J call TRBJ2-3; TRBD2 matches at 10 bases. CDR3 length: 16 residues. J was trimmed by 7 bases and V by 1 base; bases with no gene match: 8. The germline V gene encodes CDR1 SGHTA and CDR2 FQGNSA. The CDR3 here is CASSLVLAGVSNTQYF. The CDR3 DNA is TGTGCCAGCAGCTTAGTTCTAGCGGGGGTCTCAAATACGCAGTATTTT.

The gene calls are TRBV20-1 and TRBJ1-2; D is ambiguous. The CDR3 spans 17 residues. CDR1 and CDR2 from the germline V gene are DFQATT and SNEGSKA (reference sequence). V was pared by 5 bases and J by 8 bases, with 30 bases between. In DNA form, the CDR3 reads TGCAGTGCTCAACCACCCCCTGGGCAGCCGCAAATTTTCGGCTACACCTTC. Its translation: CSAQPPPGQPQIFGYTF.

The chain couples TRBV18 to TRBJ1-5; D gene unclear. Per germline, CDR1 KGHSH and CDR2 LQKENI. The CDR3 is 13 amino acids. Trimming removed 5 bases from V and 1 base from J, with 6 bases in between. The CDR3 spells CASSGGSNQPQHF. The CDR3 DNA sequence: TGTGCCAGCTCAGGAGGCAGCAATCAGCCCCAGCATTTT.

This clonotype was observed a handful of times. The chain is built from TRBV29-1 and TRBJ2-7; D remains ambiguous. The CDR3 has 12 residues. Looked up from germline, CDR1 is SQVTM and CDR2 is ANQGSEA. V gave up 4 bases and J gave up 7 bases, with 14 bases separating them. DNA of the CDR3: TGCAGCGTTGGTGGCCACTTGGGGGAGCAGTACTTC. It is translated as CSVGGHLGEQYF.

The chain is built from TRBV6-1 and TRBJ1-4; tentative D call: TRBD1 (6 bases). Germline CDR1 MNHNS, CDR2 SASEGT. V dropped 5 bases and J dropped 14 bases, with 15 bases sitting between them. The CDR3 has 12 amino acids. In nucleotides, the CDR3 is TGTGCCAGCAGTCAACAGGGCCTTGGGCTGTTTTTT. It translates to CASSQQGLGLFF.

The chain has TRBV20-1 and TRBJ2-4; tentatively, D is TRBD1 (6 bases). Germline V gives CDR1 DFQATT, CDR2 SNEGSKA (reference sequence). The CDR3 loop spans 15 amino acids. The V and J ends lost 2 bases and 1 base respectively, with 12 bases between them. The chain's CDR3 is CSARNTGSAKNIQYF. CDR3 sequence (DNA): TGCAGTGCTAGAAACACAGGGTCTGCCAAAAACATTCAGTACTTC.

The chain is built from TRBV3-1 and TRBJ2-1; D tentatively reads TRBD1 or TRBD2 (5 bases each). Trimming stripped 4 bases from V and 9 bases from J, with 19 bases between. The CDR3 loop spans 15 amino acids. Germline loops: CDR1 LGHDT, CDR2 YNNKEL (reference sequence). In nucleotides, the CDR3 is TGTGCCAGCAGCCTTGGGGGTTACCGACGCCGTGAGCAGTTCTTC. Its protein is CASSLGGYRRREQFF.

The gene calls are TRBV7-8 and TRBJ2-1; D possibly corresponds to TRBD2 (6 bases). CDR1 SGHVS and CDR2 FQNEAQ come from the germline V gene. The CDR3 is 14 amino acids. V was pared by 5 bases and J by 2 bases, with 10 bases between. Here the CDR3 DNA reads TGTGCCAGCAGCCCCGGGACTCCCTACAATGAGCAGTTCTTC. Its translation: CASSPGTPYNEQFF.

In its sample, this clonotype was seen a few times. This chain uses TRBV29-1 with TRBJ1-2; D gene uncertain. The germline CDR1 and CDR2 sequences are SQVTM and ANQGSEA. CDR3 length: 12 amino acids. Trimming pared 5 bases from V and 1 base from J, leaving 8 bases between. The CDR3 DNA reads TGCAGCGTTCCGACTATTAACTATGGCTACACCTTC. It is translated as CSVPTINYGYTF.

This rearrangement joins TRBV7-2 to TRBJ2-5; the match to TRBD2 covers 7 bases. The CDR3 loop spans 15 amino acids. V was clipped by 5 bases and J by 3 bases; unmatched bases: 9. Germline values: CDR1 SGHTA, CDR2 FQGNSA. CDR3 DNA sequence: TGTGCCAGCAGCGCCGACCTAGCGGTTAAAGAGACCCAGTACTTC. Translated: CASSADLAVKETQYF.

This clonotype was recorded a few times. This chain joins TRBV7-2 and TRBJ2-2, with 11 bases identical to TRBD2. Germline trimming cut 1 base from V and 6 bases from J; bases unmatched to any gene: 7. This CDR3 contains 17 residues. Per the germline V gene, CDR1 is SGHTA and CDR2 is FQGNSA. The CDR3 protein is CASSLGLTSGGAGELFF. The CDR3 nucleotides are TGTGCCAGCAGCTTAGGCCTCACTAGCGGGGGAGCCGGGGAGCTGTTTTTT.

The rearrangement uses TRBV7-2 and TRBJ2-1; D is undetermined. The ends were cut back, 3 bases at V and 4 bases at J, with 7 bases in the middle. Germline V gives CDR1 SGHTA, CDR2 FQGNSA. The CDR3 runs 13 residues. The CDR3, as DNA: TGTGCCAGCAGCTTTCAGGTATACAATGAGCAGTTCTTC. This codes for CASSFQVYNEQFF.

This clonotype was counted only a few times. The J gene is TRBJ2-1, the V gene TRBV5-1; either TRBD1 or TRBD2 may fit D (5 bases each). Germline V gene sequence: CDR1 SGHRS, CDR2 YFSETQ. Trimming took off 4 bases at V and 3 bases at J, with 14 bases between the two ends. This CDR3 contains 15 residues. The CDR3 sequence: CASSAGGTDYNEQFF. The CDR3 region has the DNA TGCGCCAGCAGCGCGGGTGGGACCGACTACAATGAGCAGTTCTTC. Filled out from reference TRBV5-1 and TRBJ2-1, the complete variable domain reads KAGVTQTPRYLIKTRGQQVTLSCSPISGHRSVSWYQQTPGQGLQFLFEYFSETQRNKGNFPGRFSGRQFSNSRSEMNVSTLELGDSALYLCASSAGGTDYNEQFFGPGTRLTVL.

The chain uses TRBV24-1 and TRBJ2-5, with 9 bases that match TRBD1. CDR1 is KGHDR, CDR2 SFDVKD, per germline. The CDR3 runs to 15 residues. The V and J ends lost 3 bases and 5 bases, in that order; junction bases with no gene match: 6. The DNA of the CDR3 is TGTGCCACCAGTGATGACGGGACAGGGATGGAGACCCAGTACTTC. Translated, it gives CATSDDGTGMETQYF.

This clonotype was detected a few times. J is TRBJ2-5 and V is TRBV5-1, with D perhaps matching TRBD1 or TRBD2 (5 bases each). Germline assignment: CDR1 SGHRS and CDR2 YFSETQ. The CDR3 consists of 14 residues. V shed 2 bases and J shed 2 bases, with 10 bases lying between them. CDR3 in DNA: TGCGCCAGCAGCTTACGGGGACCGCAAGAGACCCAGTACTTC. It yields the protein CASSLRGPQETQYF.

CDR3 protein: CASEYQETQYF. CDR3 DNA: TGTGCCAGCGAGTACCAAGAGACCCAGTACTTC. The chain joins TRBV27 to TRBJ2-5; D remains ambiguous. The germline V gene has CDR1 MNHEY and CDR2 SMNVEV (reference sequence). The germline V and J ends were trimmed by 8 bases and 0 bases, with 4 bases remaining between them. The CDR3 length is 11 residues.

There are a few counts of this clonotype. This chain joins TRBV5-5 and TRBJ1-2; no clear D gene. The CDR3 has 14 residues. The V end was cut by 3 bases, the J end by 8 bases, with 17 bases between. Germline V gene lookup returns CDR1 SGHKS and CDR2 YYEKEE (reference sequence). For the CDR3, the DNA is TGTGCCAGCAGCTCCCGGGCCAGCCCACTGGGCTACACCTTC. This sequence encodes CASSSRASPLGYTF.

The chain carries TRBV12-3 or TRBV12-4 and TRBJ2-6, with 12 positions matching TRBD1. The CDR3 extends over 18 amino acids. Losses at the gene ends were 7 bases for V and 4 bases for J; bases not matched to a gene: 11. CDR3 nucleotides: TGTGCCAGCACCCCACCCCGGGACAGGGGGCGCGGGGCCAACGTCCTGACTTTC. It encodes CASTPPRDRGRGANVLTF.

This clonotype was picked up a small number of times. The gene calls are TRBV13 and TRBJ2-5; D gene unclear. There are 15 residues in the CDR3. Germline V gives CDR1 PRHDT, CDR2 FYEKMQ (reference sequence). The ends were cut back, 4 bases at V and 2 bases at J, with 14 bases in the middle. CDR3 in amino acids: CASSSPDGWQETQYF. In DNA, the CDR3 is TGTGCCAGCAGCTCTCCCGACGGGTGGCAAGAGACCCAGTACTTC.

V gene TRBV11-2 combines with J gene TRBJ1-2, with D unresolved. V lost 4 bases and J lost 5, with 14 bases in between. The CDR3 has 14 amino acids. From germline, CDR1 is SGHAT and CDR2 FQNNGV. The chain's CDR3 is CASSYNGFRYGYTF. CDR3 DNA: TGTGCCAGCAGCTATAACGGCTTTCGATATGGCTACACCTTC.

The DNA of the CDR3 is TGCGCCAGCAGCCAAGGTAGCGGGGCCTACAATGAGCAGTTCTTC. This codes for CASSQGSGAYNEQFF. This chain connects TRBV4-3 to TRBJ2-1; TRBD2 agrees at 8 bases. V shed 1 base, J shed 2 bases, and the junction held 1 base outside the gene matches. Germline CDR1 and CDR2: LGHNA and YSLEER. The CDR3 sequence is 15 residues long.

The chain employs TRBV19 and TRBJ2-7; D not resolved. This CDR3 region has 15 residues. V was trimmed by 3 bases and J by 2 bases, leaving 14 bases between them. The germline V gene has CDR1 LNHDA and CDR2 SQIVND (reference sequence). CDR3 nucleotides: TGTGCCAGTAGTATGATCGGTAAGGACCCCTACGAGCAGTACTTC. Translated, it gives CASSMIGKDPYEQYF.

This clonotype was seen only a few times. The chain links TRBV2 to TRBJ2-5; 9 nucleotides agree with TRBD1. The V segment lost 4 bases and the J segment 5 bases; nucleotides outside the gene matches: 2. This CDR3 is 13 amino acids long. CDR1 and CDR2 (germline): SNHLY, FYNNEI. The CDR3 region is CASSGGTGETQYF. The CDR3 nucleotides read TGTGCCAGCAGTGGAGGGACAGGGGAGACCCAGTACTTC.

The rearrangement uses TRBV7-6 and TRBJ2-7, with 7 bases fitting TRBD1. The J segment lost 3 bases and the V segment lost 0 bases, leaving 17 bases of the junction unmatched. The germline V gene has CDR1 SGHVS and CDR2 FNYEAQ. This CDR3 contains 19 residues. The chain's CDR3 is CASSLAYSFTGTADYEQYF. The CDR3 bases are TGTGCCAGCAGCTTAGCTTATTCTTTTACCGGGACAGCAGACTACGAGCAGTACTTC. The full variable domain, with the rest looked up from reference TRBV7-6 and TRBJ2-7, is GAGVSQSPRYKVTKRGQDVALRCDPISGHVSLYWYRQALGQGPEFLTYFNYEAQQDKSGLPNDRFSAERPEGSISTLTIQRTEQRDSAMYRCASSLAYSFTGTADYEQYFGPGTRLTVT.

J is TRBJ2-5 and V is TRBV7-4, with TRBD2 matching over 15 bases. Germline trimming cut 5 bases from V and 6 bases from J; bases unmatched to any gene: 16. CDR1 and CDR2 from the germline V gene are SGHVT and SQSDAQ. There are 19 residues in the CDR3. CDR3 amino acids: CASSVTRTSGRAASKTQYF. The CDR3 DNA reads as TGTGCCAGCAGCGTAACTCGGACTAGCGGGAGGGCCGCGTCGAAGACCCAGTACTTC.